What follows are 32 T cell receptor beta chains derived from one specimen sequenced in a study of cytomegalovirus exposure and HLA in healthy donors. The primer mix had 60 Vbeta and 13 Jbeta primers. Profiled with immunoSEQ multiplex PCR; TCRdb holds only in-frame clones, not every one. The sample lists some 90,000 clones, 65% to 85% occurring once. The sequenced sample consisted of PBMCs. The receptors originated from a woman aged 70-85 years in good health and CMV-seropositive.

V usage is TRBV28 and J usage is TRBJ1-2; D gene uncertain. This CDR3 has 14 amino acids. V lost 4 bases and J lost 4, with 13 bases in between. Germline V gene lookup returns CDR1 MDHEN and CDR2 SYDVKM. The DNA of the CDR3 is TGTGCCAGCAGTTGGTCTCAGGCGCCCTATGGCTACACCTTC. It encodes CASSWSQAPYGYTF.

The chain is built from TRBV4-3 and TRBJ1-6; no firm D call. The CDR3 has 15 amino acids. Germline V gene sequence: CDR1 LGHNA, CDR2 YSLEER. The ends were cut back, 6 bases at V and 0 bases at J, with 9 bases in the middle. This CDR3 reads CASSQDGSYNSPLHF. CDR3 in DNA: TGCGCCAGCAGTCAGGATGGCTCCTATAATTCACCCCTCCACTTT.

In DNA, the CDR3 is TGCGCCAGCAGCCAAGATGCGAGGTGGACCGGGGAGCTGTTTTTT. Amino acids: CASSQDARWTGELFF. This chain joins TRBV4-1 and TRBJ2-2; no definite D call. Trimming removed 0 bases at V and 5 bases at J, with 10 bases between. This CDR3 is 15 amino acids long. CDR1 is MGHRA and CDR2 is YSYEKL in the germline V gene.

J is TRBJ2-3 and V is TRBV2; D is undetermined. Germline loops: CDR1 SNHLY, CDR2 FYNNEI. The CDR3 totals 13 residues. The V and J ends lost 6 bases and 2 bases respectively, with 9 bases between them. The CDR3 nucleotides are TGTGCCAGCAGCCCGACTTACACAGATACGCAGTATTTT. Protein product: CASSPTYTDTQYF.

This clone has only a few counts. This CDR3 reads CASRSAGYRYEQYF. The CDR3 bases are TGTGCCAGCAGATCCGCGGGGTACCGCTACGAGCAGTACTTC. J is TRBJ2-7 and V is TRBV6-6, with D perhaps matching TRBD2 (6 bases). V was shortened by 6 bases and J by 3 bases, with 15 bases between the two germline ends. The CDR3 is made up of 14 amino acids. The germline CDR1 and CDR2 sequences are MNHNY and SVGAGI (reference sequence).

This clone is a singleton in its sample. CDR3 region: CASNNPTGFQETQYF. The DNA of the CDR3 is TGCGCCAGCAACAACCCTACAGGGTTCCAAGAGACCCAGTACTTC. The V call is TRBV5-1, the J call TRBJ2-5; a weak D match, TRBD1 (6 bases). The CDR3 is 15 residues long. Germline values: CDR1 SGHRS, CDR2 YFSETQ. V was pared by 6 bases and J by 1 base, with 16 bases between.

CDR3: CASSLYTGAETQYF. The CDR3 nucleotides are TGTGCCAGCAGCTTATATACAGGGGCAGAGACCCAGTACTTC. The chain is built from TRBV7-3 and TRBJ2-5; 7 bases agree with TRBD1. Germline V gives CDR1 SGHTA, CDR2 FQGTGA. The length of the CDR3 is 14 residues. The junction had 4 bases not matched to a gene; V was cut back by 2 bases and J by 4 bases.

The chain carries TRBV2 and TRBJ2-5; TRBD2 aligns across 8 bases. The germline CDR1 and CDR2 sequences are SNHLY and FYNNEI. J gave up 5 bases and V 4 bases, and 9 bases lay outside the gene matches. The CDR3 loop spans 15 amino acids. The CDR3 spells CASSVGGAVGETQYF. The CDR3 nucleotides are TGTGCCAGCAGTGTCGGGGGGGCGGTGGGGGAGACCCAGTACTTC.

V usage is TRBV6-5 and J usage is TRBJ1-2, with D possibly TRBD1 on 5 matching bases. The V gene's germline CDR1 is MNHEY and CDR2 SVGAGI. This CDR3 is built from 14 residues. Trimming shortened V by 2 bases and J by 6 bases, and 13 bases separated the two germline ends. CDR3 region: CASSYGAGLNGYTF. DNA for the CDR3: TGTGCCAGCAGTTACGGGGCAGGGCTAAATGGCTACACCTTC.

The sample holds a few counts of this clone. This chain connects TRBV10-3 to TRBJ2-3; 8 bases match TRBD1. Losses at the gene ends were 6 bases for V and 4 bases for J; bases not matched to a gene: 12. This CDR3 region has 16 residues. Germline V CDR1 and CDR2: ENHRY, SYGVKD. The CDR3 region is CAIRFDRGSRPDTQYF. In DNA, the CDR3 is TGTGCCATCAGATTCGACAGGGGCTCCCGCCCAGATACGCAGTATTTT.

The genes are TRBV7-2 and TRBJ2-1; D not certain. Germline assignment: CDR1 SGHTA and CDR2 FQGNSA. Trimming left V 2 bases short and J 10 bases short, with 18 bases between. This CDR3 has 15 amino acids. The CDR3 loop is CASSLSLMLPREQFF. The DNA for the CDR3 is TGTGCCAGCAGCTTATCACTAATGCTTCCGAGGGAGCAGTTCTTC. Full variable domain (outside the CDR3, taken from reference TRBV7-2 and TRBJ2-1): GAGVSQSPSNKVTEKGKDVELRCDPISGHTALYWYRQSLGQGLEFLIYFQGNSAPDKSGLPSDRFSAERTGGSVSTLTIQRTQQEDSAVYLCASSLSLMLPREQFFGPGTRLTVL.

This clone was observed a few times. The V call is TRBV11-2, the J call TRBJ2-3; TRBD2 is a possible D gene (6 bases). Trimming removed 3 bases from V and 0 bases from J, with 13 bases in between. There are 16 residues in the CDR3. Germline V lookup: CDR1 SGHAT, CDR2 FQNNGV. The CDR3 coding sequence is TGTGCCAGCAGCTTCCTGGGGGGAGCTAGCACAGATACGCAGTATTTT. Translating it yields CASSFLGGASTDTQYF.

This rearrangement joins TRBV27 to TRBJ1-2; possible D gene TRBD1, 6 bases. Germline V gene data show CDR1 as MNHEY and CDR2 as SMNVEV (reference sequence). Trimming took off 3 bases at V and 6 bases at J, with 17 bases between the two ends. The CDR3 spans 15 residues. The CDR3 here is CASSFLPINRDGYTF. CDR3 bases: TGTGCCAGCAGTTTTCTCCCTATCAACAGGGATGGCTACACCTTC.

The gene calls are TRBV11-1 and TRBJ2-5; 9 bases match TRBD2. Trimming took 5 bases from V and 5 from J; bases not matched to a gene: 15. CDR1 and CDR2 from the germline V gene are SGHAT and FQDESV (reference sequence). This CDR3 comprises 17 residues. CDR3 nucleotides: TGTGCCAGCAGCCCTGGAGCTAGCGGGATCGTCGGGGAGACCCAGTACTTC. This sequence encodes CASSPGASGIVGETQYF.

The chain recombines TRBV1 with TRBJ1-4. TRBV1 is a listed pseudogene. This CDR3 comprises 14 residues. The DNA for the CDR3 is TGCACCAGCAGCCAAGATCCCCGGAGAGAAAAACTGTTTTTT. It specifies CTSSQDPRREKLFF.

The chain couples TRBV9 to TRBJ1-2; D may be TRBD1 (6 bases). Germline loops: CDR1 SGDLS, CDR2 YYNGEE. This CDR3 spans 15 amino acids. V gave up 0 bases and J gave up 1 base, with 10 bases separating them. The CDR3 DNA sequence: TGTGCCAGCAGCGTAGAGACAGGCCGTAACTATGGCTACACCTTC. It codes for CASSVETGRNYGYTF.

The chain uses TRBV7-2 and TRBJ1-3, with D hard to call. Trimming pared 1 base from V and 9 bases from J, leaving 10 bases between. This CDR3 region has 13 residues. Germline CDR1 reads SGHTA; CDR2 reads FQGNSA. The CDR3 loop reads CASSLEEAITIYF. The CDR3 region has the DNA TGTGCCAGCAGCTTAGAGGAGGCCATCACCATATATTTT.

This clone showed up just a few times. The rearrangement uses TRBV27 and TRBJ2-1, with 7 bases identical to TRBD1. There are 13 residues in the CDR3. V dropped 5 bases and J dropped 13; count of bases not matched to a gene: 11. Per germline, CDR1 MNHEY and CDR2 SMNVEV (reference sequence). The chain's CDR3 is CASSPWTGLEQFF. CDR3 nucleotide sequence: TGTGCCAGCAGTCCCTGGACAGGCTTGGAACAGTTCTTC.

The rearrangement uses TRBV7-2 and TRBJ1-5; D possibly corresponds to TRBD1 (6 bases). CDR3 length equals 15 residues. V was shortened by 1 base and J by 0 bases, with 7 bases between the two germline ends. Germline lookup yields CDR1 SGHTA and CDR2 FQGNSA. CDR3 sequence (DNA): TGTGCCAGCAGCTTAGTAGGGGGTAGCAATCAGCCCCAGCATTTT. Its translation: CASSLVGGSNQPQHF.

Here the CDR3 DNA reads TGTGCCAGCAGGGCCGACACAGATACGCAGTATTTT. It is translated as CASRADTDTQYF. J is TRBJ2-3 and V is TRBV2, with unresolved D. Germline loops: CDR1 SNHLY, CDR2 FYNNEI. The CDR3 runs 12 residues. Trimming shortened V by 6 bases and J by 2 bases, and 6 bases separated the two germline ends.

This chain joins TRBV28 and TRBJ2-4; 7 bases line up with TRBD1. There are 16 residues in the CDR3. V was pared by 6 bases and J by 1 base, with 9 bases of the junction left unmatched. Germline lookup yields CDR1 MDHEN and CDR2 SYDVKM. CDR3 DNA: TGTGCCAGCAGCATCCCAGGGGGAGTTGCCAAAAACATTCAGTACTTC. Translation gives CASSIPGGVAKNIQYF. The whole variable domain, remainder taken from reference TRBV28 and TRBJ2-4, is DVKVTQSSRYLVKRTGEKVFLECVQDMDHENMFWYRQDPGLGLRLIYFSYDVKMKEKGDIPEGYSVSREKKERFSLILESASTNQTSMYLCASSIPGGVAKNIQYFGAGTRLSVL.

The chain is built from TRBV11-2 and TRBJ2-5; maybe TRBD2 (6 bases). The CDR3 consists of 13 residues. The germline gives CDR1 SGHAT, CDR2 FQNNGV. Trimming cost V 1 base and J 13 bases, with 16 bases left between them. This CDR3 is CASSLGGTGLSYF. The CDR3 DNA follows: TGTGCCAGCAGCTTAGGGGGCACCGGACTATCGTACTTC.

The J gene is TRBJ1-6, the V gene TRBV5-1; 7 nucleotides match TRBD1. Germline V gene data show CDR1 as SGHRS and CDR2 as YFSETQ. V lost 3 bases, J lost 13 bases, and 10 bases stayed unmatched. There are 14 residues in the CDR3. The CDR3 is CASSWDSPAEPLHF. DNA of the CDR3: TGCGCCAGCAGCTGGGACAGTCCGGCTGAGCCCCTCCACTTT.

The chain is built from TRBV30 and TRBJ2-1, with D perhaps matching TRBD1 (5 bases). This CDR3 spans 13 amino acids. The germline gives CDR1 GTSNPN, CDR2 SVGIG (reference sequence). V lost 1 base and J lost 8, with 12 bases in between. CDR3 in amino acids: CAWSDHRYDEQFF. The CDR3 coding sequence is TGTGCCTGGAGTGACCACAGGTACGATGAGCAGTTCTTC.

The chain is built from TRBV28 and TRBJ2-2, with a weak D call TRBD1 (5 bases). The CDR3 consists of 13 residues. The ends were cut back, 6 bases at V and 6 bases at J, with 11 bases in the middle. Germline values: CDR1 MDHEN, CDR2 SYDVKM. The CDR3 loop is CASSLQDPGELFF. The CDR3 DNA sequence: TGTGCCAGCAGCCTACAGGATCCCGGGGAGCTGTTTTTT.

The chain uses TRBV20-1 and TRBJ1-1; D is unresolved. Germline V CDR1 and CDR2: DFQATT, SNEGSKA (reference sequence). This CDR3 comprises 11 residues. Trimming pared 6 bases from V and 3 bases from J, leaving 8 bases between. In DNA form, the CDR3 reads TGCAGTGCAGGGAGAGACACTGAAGCTTTCTTT. Amino acids: CSAGRDTEAFF.

The genes are TRBV11-2 and TRBJ2-2; D perhaps matches TRBD2 (6 bases). This CDR3 is 18 amino acids long. Trimming shortened V by 5 bases and J by 0 bases, and 19 bases separated the two germline ends. The germline V gene has CDR1 SGHAT and CDR2 FQNNGV. This chain's CDR3 is CASSRTAAGGANTGELFF. The CDR3 DNA reads as TGTGCCAGCAGCCGTACCGCGGCCGGGGGAGCGAACACCGGGGAGCTGTTTTTT.

The V and J genes are TRBV5-4 and TRBJ2-7; D is perhaps TRBD2 (6 bases). From germline, CDR1 is SGHNT and CDR2 YYREEE (reference sequence). This CDR3 is 14 amino acids long. V was trimmed by 3 bases and J by 5 bases, leaving 15 bases between them. The CDR3, as DNA: TGTGCCAGCAGCTCCCCGGGACTGGGCCACGAGCAGTACTTC. Translated, it gives CASSSPGLGHEQYF.

This clone turned up a few times. CDR3 DNA sequence: TGTGCCAGCAGTTTCGCCCCGGACGGGGATCAGCCCCAGCATTTT. This gives the protein CASSFAPDGDQPQHF. The chain couples TRBV27 to TRBJ1-5, with no clear D. Per the germline V gene, CDR1 is MNHEY and CDR2 is SMNVEV (reference sequence). The CDR3 length is 15 residues. The V end lost 3 bases, the J end lost 5 bases, and 14 bases lay between the germline ends.

The J gene is TRBJ2-1, the V gene TRBV6-5; a possible D gene is TRBD2 (6 bases). Trimming took 0 bases from V and 15 from J, leaving 15 bases between them. The V gene's germline CDR1 is MNHEY and CDR2 SVGAGI. CDR3 length: 13 residues. The CDR3, as DNA: TGTGCCAGCAGTTACTCCCTGGACGGGGGACGGTTCTTC. Translation: CASSYSLDGGRFF.

The chain is built from TRBV27 and TRBJ2-5; a weak D match, TRBD1 (6 bases). The end of the DNA aligns better with TRBJ2-7, so the J call may be wrong. The CDR3 has 15 residues. CDR1 MNHEY and CDR2 SMNVEV come from the germline V gene (reference sequence). CDR3 residues: CASSRQSGQHYEQYF. In nucleotides, the CDR3 is TGTGCCAGCAGTCGACAGTCGGGACAACACTACGAGCAGTACTTC.

This clone was found once. The chain employs TRBV5-6 and TRBJ2-1, with 8 bases fitting TRBD2. Germline lookup yields CDR1 SGHDT and CDR2 YYEEEE. V shed 4 bases, J shed 4 bases, and the junction held 10 bases outside the gene matches. The length of the CDR3 is 16 residues. As DNA, the CDR3 is TGTGCCAGCAGCGCAGACGGGGGACTAGAATACAATGAGCAGTTCTTC. Its protein product is CASSADGGLEYNEQFF.